The 14 T cell receptor beta chains below were found in one sample sequenced in a study of OX40 agonist ivuxolimab in advanced cancers. Only in-frame clones appear in the TCRdb table, and some are missing; sequencing was by immunoSEQ multiplex PCR. The repertoire holds tens of thousands of clones, with about 82% as singletons. The sequences come from CD4+ or CD8+ T cells sorted from blood, collected in a trial of the OX40 agonist ivuxolimab. These receptors all come from an adult with an advanced solid tumor such as melanoma, head and neck, liver or kidney cancer.

The chain joins TRBV6-1 to TRBJ2-1; the D is unclear. V was clipped by 6 bases and J by 3 bases, with 12 bases between them. Germline CDR1 MNHNS, CDR2 SASEGT. The CDR3 has 14 residues. CDR3 protein: CASRPPLSYNEQFF. The CDR3, as DNA: TGTGCCAGCAGACCCCCCCTTAGCTACAATGAGCAGTTCTTC.

The CDR3 here is CASSKDRETYEQYF. The CDR3 DNA reads TGTGCCAGTAGTAAGGACAGGGAAACATACGAGCAGTACTTC. The chain recombines TRBV19 with TRBJ2-7; 8 bases map to TRBD1. CDR3 length: 14 amino acids. J lost 4 bases, V lost 4 bases, and 6 bases had no gene match. The V gene's germline CDR1 is LNHDA and CDR2 SQIVND (reference sequence).

The V gene is TRBV5-8, the J gene TRBJ2-5; no clear D gene. Per germline, CDR1 SGHTS and CDR2 YDEGEE. Trimming stripped 0 bases from V and 2 bases from J, with 14 bases between. There are 16 residues in the CDR3. The CDR3 protein is CASSLVLLLSQETQYF. Here the CDR3 DNA reads TGTGCCAGCAGCTTGGTACTTCTTCTATCGCAAGAGACCCAGTACTTC.

The chain links TRBV7-9 to TRBJ2-3; 8 nucleotides agree with TRBD2. Per the germline V gene, CDR1 is SEHNR and CDR2 is FQNEAQ (reference sequence). With 5 bases clipped from V and 2 bases from J, the junction kept 12 bases outside the gene matches. CDR3 size: 17 residues. In nucleotides, the CDR3 is TGTGCCAGCAGCCCGCCGGGGGGCGGGAGGAACACAGATACGCAGTATTTT. It is translated as CASSPPGGGRNTDTQYF. Full variable domain (outside the CDR3, taken from reference TRBV7-9 and TRBJ2-3): DTGVSQNPRHKITKRGQNVTFRCDPISEHNRLYWYRQTLGQGPEFLTYFQNEAQLEKSRLLSDRFSAERPKGSFSTLEIQRTEQGDSAMYLCASSPPGGGRNTDTQYFGPGTRLTVL.

The CDR3 DNA sequence: TGTGCCAGCAGCTCCCAGTACGAGCAGTACTTC. It is translated as CASSSQYEQYF. The gene calls are TRBV6-6 and TRBJ2-7; the D is unclear. V was shortened by 6 bases and J by 4 bases, with 7 bases between the two germline ends. Germline V gives CDR1 MNHNY, CDR2 SVGAGI (reference sequence). This CDR3 comprises 11 residues.

The J gene is TRBJ2-2, the V gene TRBV19; D uncertain. Germline CDR1 is LNHDA and CDR2 is SQIVND (reference sequence). V was trimmed by 3 bases and J by 6 bases, leaving 5 bases between them. The CDR3 covers 12 residues. The CDR3 loop is CASSIGPGELFF. In DNA, the CDR3 is TGTGCCAGTAGTATTGGTCCCGGGGAGCTGTTTTTT.

J is TRBJ2-3 and V is TRBV5-1; maybe TRBD1 (5 bases). Per the germline V gene, CDR1 is SGHRS and CDR2 is YFSETQ. Between the trimmed V and J ends, which lost 3 bases and 0 bases, there was a span of 17 bases. The CDR3 sequence is 17 residues long. The CDR3 coding sequence is TGCGCCAGCAGCTCCGGCTCCCTTGGGGCTAGCACAGATACGCAGTATTTT. As protein: CASSSGSLGASTDTQYF.

V is TRBV6-1 and J is TRBJ1-2, with 7 bases matching TRBD1. The junction had 8 bases not matched to a gene; V was cut back by 6 bases and J by 1 base. Germline assignment: CDR1 MNHNS and CDR2 SASEGT. CDR3 length: 15 residues. The CDR3 coding sequence is TGTGCCAGCAGCCCGAGGACAGGCTTTAACTATGGCTACACCTTC. This encodes CASSPRTGFNYGYTF.

The table lists this clone with a count of one. V gene TRBV19 combines with J gene TRBJ2-3, with TRBD1 matching over 8 bases. This CDR3 is built from 15 residues. V trimming: 5 bases; J trimming: 0 bases; junction bases outside the gene matches: 4. Germline CDR1 reads LNHDA; CDR2 reads SQIVND (reference sequence). CDR3 sequence (DNA): TGTGCCAGTAGTCCCCGGGACAGGAGCACAGATACGCAGTATTTT. It translates to CASSPRDRSTDTQYF.

The V call is TRBV14, the J call TRBJ2-5; possible D gene TRBD2, 5 bases. The closer fit of TRBJ2-7 to the DNA end suggests the J call may be wrong. The CDR3 totals 21 residues. The germline CDR1 and CDR2 sequences are SGHDN and FVKESK. The CDR3 DNA follows: TGTGCCAGCAGCCAACTCGACTTGAGGAAGCTTAGCGTTTCCCTCTCCTACGAGCAGTACTTC. It specifies CASSQLDLRKLSVSLSYEQYF.

The chain combines TRBV30 with TRBJ1-4, with no clear D. Germline CDR1 and CDR2: GTSNPN and SVGIG (reference sequence). Trimming pared 3 bases from V and 4 bases from J, leaving 6 bases between. There are 12 residues in the CDR3. The CDR3 DNA reads as TGTGCCTGGAGCAGAGTTAATGAAAAACTGTTTTTT. Its protein product is CAWSRVNEKLFF.

This chain uses TRBV15 with TRBJ2-3; 7 bases are shared with TRBD2. The CDR3 runs to 17 residues. V lost 6 bases, J lost 4 bases, and 16 bases stayed unmatched. In germline, CDR1 is LNHNV, CDR2 YYDKDF (reference sequence). The CDR3 bases are TGTGCCACCAGTCCCCCCTTCGGGCGGGAGCGGTCAGATACGCAGTATTTT. Its translation is CATSPPFGRERSDTQYF.

The genes are TRBV6-6 and TRBJ1-2; 7 nucleotides agree with TRBD1. From germline, CDR1 is MNHNY and CDR2 SVGAGI (reference sequence). The CDR3 is made up of 16 amino acids. J lost 7 bases, V lost 8 bases, and 19 bases had no gene match. CDR3 nucleotides: TGTGCCAGCGGATCCCGGGACAGAATTCCCCATAGTGGCTACACCTTC. Its protein product is CASGSRDRIPHSGYTF.

The gene calls are TRBV5-1 and TRBJ2-5; 9 positions match TRBD1. CDR3 length equals 16 residues. J lost 6 bases, V lost 0 bases, and 9 bases had no gene match. In germline, CDR1 is SGHRS, CDR2 YFSETQ. CDR3: CASSLALQGAGQTQYF. DNA for the CDR3: TGCGCCAGCAGCTTGGCCCTACAGGGGGCGGGACAGACCCAGTACTTC.